Listed below are T cell receptor beta chains from one sample, sequenced in a study of CD8+ T cells in alopecia areata. Method: immunoSEQ multiplex PCR; TCRdb's copy keeps in-frame clones and lacks some. Of hundreds of thousands of clones listed, over 45% were seen once; the top ten hold roughly 1.8%. This specimen was CD4+ T cells sorted from blood, taken at week 24, from a patient treated with tofacitinib. Receptors originate from a human donor with alopecia areata. The CDR3 runs from the conserved cysteine through the conserved F or W. Each record gives: clone size, D gene, V gene, J gene, CDR3 length, CDR3 protein, CDR3 DNA. D genes are given only for firm matches. For some rows the clone size is stated as once, few or many, or as a class when expanded; others skip it.

once	-	TRBV7-9	TRBJ1-1	12	CASSRRTAEAFF	TGTGCCAGCAGCCGACGGACAGCCGAAGCTTTCTTT
-	TRBD1	TRBV9	TRBJ1-1	14	CASSVDPDRREAFF	TGTGCCAGCAGCGTAGATCCGGACAGGAGGGAAGCTTTCTTT
-	-	TRBV29-1	TRBJ1-1	14	CSVEVRRGLTEAFF	TGCAGCGTTGAAGTCCGGAGGGGCCTCACTGAAGCTTTCTTT
-	-	TRBV7-6	TRBJ1-4	17	CASSLVAGSATNEKLFF	TGTGCCAGCAGCTTGGTCGCAGGGAGTGCAACTAATGAAAAACTGTTTTTT
-	-	TRBV5-4	TRBJ1-2	13	CASSPGEVYGYTF	TGTGCCAGCAGCCCCGGAGAGGTCTATGGCTACACCTTC
-	TRBD1	TRBV30	TRBJ2-3	15	CAWNPGGDPTDTQYF	TGTGCCTGGAACCCAGGGGGCGACCCCACAGATACGCAGTATTTT
-	-	TRBV11-2	TRBJ2-5	13	CASSGGRQETQYF	TGTGCCAGCTCCGGGGGGCGCCAAGAGACCCAGTACTTC
few	-	TRBV6-5	TRBJ1-1	13	CASSSSVNTEAFF	TGTGCCAGCAGCTCATCAGTGAACACTGAAGCTTTCTTT
-	-	TRBV29-1	TRBJ2-7	13	CSVGRGGAYEQYF	TGCAGCGTTGGCCGAGGAGGGGCCTACGAGCAGTACTTC
-	-	TRBV2	TRBJ2-7	14	CASTYRSGGFEQYF	TGTGCCAGCACTTACAGATCGGGGGGCTTCGAGCAGTACTTC
-	TRBD1	TRBV6-1	TRBJ1-1	14	CASSWTGTYTEAFF	TGTGCCAGCAGTTGGACAGGGACGTACACTGAAGCTTTCTTT
-	-	TRBV15	TRBJ2-7	16	CATSRRRGQYRYEQYF	TGTGCCACCAGCAGACGCCGTGGACAGTACCGCTACGAGCAGTACTTC
-	-	TRBV5-1	TRBJ1-1	13	CASSPFGRPEAFF	TGCGCCAGCAGCCCGTTTGGACGGCCTGAAGCTTTCTTT
few	TRBD1	TRBV2	TRBJ1-2	15	CASSSTGQGGYGYTF	TGTGCCAGCAGCTCCACCGGACAGGGAGGCTATGGCTACACCTTC
-	-	TRBV27	TRBJ2-4	17	CASSPIYRGGSKNIQYF	TGTGCCAGCAGTCCGATTTACAGGGGAGGGAGCAAAAACATTCAGTACTTC
few	-	TRBV2	TRBJ1-1	14	CASIARWGNTEAFF	TGTGCCAGCATCGCACGGTGGGGGAACACTGAAGCTTTCTTT
-	-	TRBV27	TRBJ1-2	14	CASSFRGTNYGYTF	TGTGCCAGCAGTTTTAGGGGAACGAACTATGGCTACACCTTC
few	-	TRBV29-1	TRBJ1-2	13	CSVEGQGSGGYTF	TGCAGCGTTGAAGGTCAGGGGAGCGGAGGCTACACCTTC
-	-	TRBV5-6	TRBJ1-6	16	CASSLDGRPNNSPLHF	TGTGCCAGCAGCTTGGATGGTCGACCCAATAATTCACCCCTCCACTTT
-	-	TRBV27	TRBJ2-1	15	CASSFRAGGYNEQFF	TGTGCCAGCAGTTTCCGGGCCGGGGGCTACAATGAGCAGTTCTTC
-	TRBD2	TRBV9	TRBJ2-5	17	CASSDGTSGGAQETQYF	TGTGCCAGCAGCGACGGGACTAGCGGGGGGGCACAAGAGACCCAGTACTTC
-	-	TRBV7-8	TRBJ1-4	15	CASSPYRAGNEKLFF	TGTGCCAGCAGCCCGTACCGGGCAGGTAATGAAAAACTGTTTTTT
few	TRBD1	TRBV9	TRBJ2-5	17	CASSGFKGGELWETQYF	TGTGCCAGCAGCGGCTTTAAAGGGGGCGAACTTTGGGAGACCCAGTACTTC
few	TRBD1	TRBV19	TRBJ2-1	16	CASSIAGQPSYNEQFF	TGTGCCAGTAGTATAGCGGGACAGCCCTCCTACAATGAGCAGTTCTTC
few	-	TRBV29-1	TRBJ1-4	13	CSALAGTHEKLFF	TGCAGCGCTCTGGCCGGGACCCATGAAAAACTGTTTTTT
-	-	TRBV7-2	TRBJ2-3	14	CASSTTATTDTQYF	TGTGCCAGCAGCACGACAGCAACCACAGATACGCAGTATTTT
-	-	TRBV30	TRBJ1-1	13	CACITGLNTEAFF	TGTGCCTGCATAACAGGGCTGAACACTGAAGCTTTCTTT
many	-	TRBV30	TRBJ2-7	12	CAWSPGRSEQYF	TGTGCCTGGAGTCCGGGGAGGAGCGAGCAGTACTTC
few	TRBD1	TRBV7-2	TRBJ2-7	16	CASSLDKGQGLYEQYF	TGTGCCAGCAGCTTAGATAAAGGACAGGGTCTTTACGAGCAGTACTTC
-	-	TRBV2	TRBJ2-2	15	CASKWVGENTGELFF	TGTGCCAGCAAGTGGGTAGGGGAGAACACCGGGGAGCTGTTTTTT
-	TRBD1	TRBV30	TRBJ1-4	14	CAWSVGTANEKLFF	TGTGCCTGGAGTGTTGGGACAGCGAATGAAAAACTGTTTTTT
-	-	TRBV4-2	TRBJ2-6	13	CASSQVGANVLTF	TGTGCCAGCAGCCAAGTTGGGGCCAACGTCCTGACTTTC
-	-	TRBV9	TRBJ1-6	13	CASSVDLDSPLHF	TGTGCCAGCAGCGTGGATCTCGATTCACCCCTCCACTTT
few	-	TRBV30	TRBJ1-3	15	CAWSVNSASGNTIYF	TGTGCCTGGAGTGTAAATTCCGCGTCTGGAAACACCATATATTTT
-	TRBD2	TRBV11-2	TRBJ2-7	14	CASNRAGGRYEQYF	TGTGCCAGCAACCGGGCGGGGGGTCGTTACGAGCAGTACTTC
-	-	TRBV4-1	TRBJ1-2	14	CASSQVWSLDGYTF	TGCGCCAGCAGCCAAGTTTGGAGTTTGGATGGCTACACCTTC
-	-	TRBV7-2	TRBJ2-2	13	CASSPTGAGELFF	TGTGCCAGCAGCCCCACCGGGGCCGGGGAGCTGTTTTTT
few	TRBD1	TRBV2	TRBJ2-1	15	CASSEVRGPQNEQFF	TGTGCCAGCAGTGAAGTTAGGGGGCCCCAAAATGAGCAGTTCTTC
few	TRBD1	TRBV7-2	TRBJ1-4	15	CASSLETGYNEKLFF	TGTGCCAGCAGCTTAGAGACAGGGTATAATGAAAAACTGTTTTTT
few	-	TRBV7-9	TRBJ1-4	15	CASSFPLQGNEKLFF	TGTGCCAGCAGCTTCCCACTCCAGGGTAATGAAAAACTGTTTTTT
-	-	TRBV7-3	TRBJ1-2	16	CASSLNPLVGSYGYTF	TGTGCCAGCAGCTTAAACCCCCTGGTAGGGTCCTATGGCTACACCTTC
-	-	TRBV7-7	TRBJ1-1	14	CASSPSGLNTEAFF	TGTGCTAGCAGCCCGAGTGGGTTGAACACTGAAGCTTTCTTT
-	-	TRBV6-1	TRBJ2-1	15	CASSEIGTRPDEQFF	TGTGCCAGCAGTGAAATAGGGACAAGACCTGATGAGCAGTTCTTC
-	-	TRBV7-3	TRBJ2-5	14	CASSLIPGQETQYF	TGTGCCAGCAGCTTAATCCCGGGGCAAGAGACCCAGTACTTC
-	-	TRBV5-1	TRBJ2-5	12	CASRGDQETQYF	TGCGCCAGCAGGGGGGATCAAGAGACCCAGTACTTC
-	-	TRBV2	TRBJ2-5	10	CASRDETQYF	TGTGCCAGCAGGGATGAGACCCAGTACTTC
-	-	TRBV30	TRBJ2-3	11	CAWSVGPLQYF	TGTGCCTGGAGTGTGGGCCCCTTGCAGTATTTT
-	-	TRBV4-1	TRBJ1-1	12	CASSRSSTEAFF	TGCGCCAGCAGCCGTAGTAGCACTGAAGCTTTCTTT
few	TRBD1	TRBV27	TRBJ2-7	16	CASSLSGGQVPGEQYF	TGTGCCAGCAGTTTATCCGGCGGACAGGTCCCGGGCGAGCAGTACTTC